Following are 14 T cell receptor beta chains from one sample sequenced in a study of T cells after yellow fever vaccination. A single record per CDR3 protein comes from TCRdb applying MiXCR to the 5' RACE reads. The profile shows a few hundred thousand distinct CDR3 sequences, approximately 6.7% of them singletons. Specimen: CD4+ T cells sorted from PBMCs, collected on the day of the yellow fever booster vaccination. All receptors derive from a man aged 25 to 40 who received the YFV17D yellow fever vaccine.

This clonotype was counted at least ten times. The chain is built from TRBV20-1 and TRBJ2-1, with D possibly called TRBD1 or TRBD2 (5 bases each). In germline, CDR1 is DFQATT, CDR2 SNEGSKA (reference sequence). The germline V and J ends were trimmed by 3 bases and 2 bases, with 17 bases remaining between them. The CDR3 runs to 16 residues. CDR3 DNA sequence: TGCAGTGCTAGTCCCCCCGGGGACCTAGCCTACAATGAGCAGTTCTTC. Its protein is CSASPPGDLAYNEQFF.

This clonotype was found many times. The chain links TRBV12-3 or TRBV12-4 to TRBJ1-1; D is undetermined. V lost 3 bases and J 6 bases, leaving 11 bases between the germline ends. The CDR3 covers 13 residues. CDR3 sequence: CASSFNIRAEAFF. The CDR3, as DNA: TGTGCCAGCAGTTTTAACATAAGAGCTGAAGCTTTCTTT.

This clonotype has just a few counts. The V and J genes are TRBV7-9 and TRBJ2-3, with D hard to call. The CDR3 covers 14 residues. Germline values: CDR1 SEHNR, CDR2 FQNEAQ (reference sequence). V dropped 2 bases and J dropped 1 base, with 7 bases sitting between them. The CDR3 coding sequence is TGTGCCAGCAGCTTATCGATTGGCACAGATACGCAGTATTTT. Its translation: CASSLSIGTDTQYF.

This clonotype was observed many times. The chain employs TRBV5-1 and TRBJ2-2; a possible D gene is TRBD2 (5 bases). The V end was cut by 7 bases, the J end by 0 bases, with 13 bases between. There are 15 residues in the CDR3. The germline V gene has CDR1 SGHRS and CDR2 YFSETQ. CDR3 protein: CASAGHGSNTGELFF. The CDR3 region has the DNA TGCGCCAGCGCGGGTCACGGATCGAACACCGGGGAGCTGTTTTTT. The entire variable domain, with the rest obtained from reference TRBV5-1 and TRBJ2-2, is as follows: KAGVTQTPRYLIKTRGQQVTLSCSPISGHRSVSWYQQTPGQGLQFLFEYFSETQRNKGNFPGRFSGRQFSNSRSEMNVSTLELGDSALYLCASAGHGSNTGELFFGEGSRLTVL.

The chain links TRBV2 to TRBJ2-5; 11 nucleotides match TRBD1. V lost 11 bases to trimming and J lost 5 bases; unmatched junction nucleotides: 25. The V gene's germline CDR1 is SNHLY and CDR2 FYNNEI. The CDR3 runs to 19 residues. CDR3 nucleotide sequence: TGTGCCTGTAACCTCCGGGACAGGGGGACAGGGGGGAGTTCGGAGACCCAGTACTTC. It is translated as CACNLRDRGTGGSSETQYF. The full variable domain, rest sourced from reference TRBV2 and TRBJ2-5, is EPEVTQTPSHQVTQMGQEVILRCVPISNHLYFYWYRQILGQKVEFLVSFYNNEISEKSEIFDDQFSVERPDGSNFTLKIRSTKLEDSAMYFCACNLRDRGTGGSSETQYFGPGTRLLVL.

This clonotype was seen at least ten times. Here the CDR3 reads CASSEGVEGNEQFF. The CDR3 DNA reads TGTGCCAGTAGTGAAGGGGTAGAAGGGAATGAGCAGTTCTTC. This chain connects TRBV19 to TRBJ2-1, with D maybe TRBD1 (5 bases). This CDR3 has 14 amino acids. In germline, CDR1 is LNHDA, CDR2 SQIVND (reference sequence). V lost 5 bases and J 7 bases, leaving 15 bases between the germline ends.

This clonotype was recorded at least ten times. V and J are TRBV12-3 or TRBV12-4 and TRBJ2-1; 7 bases match TRBD1. CDR3 size: 12 residues. The trim removed 5 bases at V and 8 bases at J, leaving 3 bases unmatched. Here the CDR3 DNA reads TGTGCCAGCAGTACAGGGGTGGATGAGCAGTTCTTC. Its protein is CASSTGVDEQFF.

This clonotype has at least ten counts. V and J are TRBV5-1 and TRBJ2-3; no firm D call. Trimming stripped 4 bases from V and 0 bases from J, with 12 bases between. Germline V gives CDR1 SGHRS, CDR2 YFSETQ. This CDR3 spans 15 amino acids. CDR3 DNA sequence: TGCGCCAGCAGCCCACCCTTACAGAGCACAGATACGCAGTATTTT. Translation: CASSPPLQSTDTQYF.

This clonotype was seen many times. This CDR3 reads CSARDLAGSSYNEQFF. CDR3 bases: TGCAGTGCTAGAGACTTAGCGGGAAGCTCCTACAATGAGCAGTTCTTC. The V and J genes are TRBV20-1 and TRBJ2-1; 8 positions agree with TRBD2. The CDR3 length is 16 residues. The trim removed 0 bases at V and 0 bases at J, leaving 4 bases unmatched. The germline V gene has CDR1 DFQATT and CDR2 SNEGSKA (reference sequence).

Ten or more counts support this clonotype. The chain employs TRBV6-2 or TRBV6-3 and TRBJ1-5; 10 bases are shared with TRBD1. The CDR3 sequence is 14 residues long. Germline V lookup: CDR1 MNHEY, CDR2 SVGEGT. V shed 6 bases and J 6 bases; nucleotides not matched to a gene: 5. For the CDR3, the DNA is TGTGCCAGCAGAGGGACAGGGGAAGGTCAGCCCCAGCATTTT. Residues: CASRGTGEGQPQHF.

This clonotype was seen a handful of times. This chain joins TRBV12-5 and TRBJ2-2, with 9 bases matching TRBD2. Germline V gene data show CDR1 as LGHNT and CDR2 as FRNRAP. The CDR3 length is 16 residues. Germline trimming cut 5 bases from V and 4 bases from J; bases unmatched to any gene: 8. The CDR3 DNA reads as TGTGCTAGTGGTCCCTTGAGCGGGAGGTCCACCGGGGAGCTGTTTTTT. As protein: CASGPLSGRSTGELFF.

The sample holds one count of this clonotype. This rearrangement joins TRBV7-6 to TRBJ1-6; 7 bases agree with TRBD1. V dropped 2 bases and J dropped 7; count of bases not matched to a gene: 8. Germline CDR1 and CDR2: SGHVS and FNYEAQ. The CDR3 consists of 16 residues. This chain's CDR3 is CASSLNQGGGNSPLHF. The CDR3 coding sequence is TGTGCCAGCAGCTTAAATCAGGGGGGAGGCAATTCACCCCTCCACTTT. Full variable domain (rest looked up from reference TRBV7-6 and TRBJ1-6): GAGVSQSPRYKVTKRGQDVALRCDPISGHVSLYWYRQALGQGPEFLTYFNYEAQQDKSGLPNDRFSAERPEGSISTLTIQRTEQRDSAMYRCASSLNQGGGNSPLHFGNGTRLTVT.

The rearrangement links TRBV20-1 to TRBJ1-1; a weak D match, TRBD1 (5 bases). The ends were cut back, 0 bases at V and 7 bases at J, with 9 bases in the middle. CDR1 DFQATT and CDR2 SNEGSKA come from the germline V gene (reference sequence). This CDR3 region has 12 residues. The CDR3 nucleotides read TGCAGTGCTAGAGATAATACAGGTGAAGCTTTCTTT. Residues: CSARDNTGEAFF.

This clonotype was seen ten or more times. The CDR3 DNA reads TGCGCCAGCAGCCCTGAGGGTGCGGGAGAACTCTACGAGCAGTACTTC. Translation: CASSPEGAGELYEQYF. The chain employs TRBV5-1 and TRBJ2-7, with TRBD2 identical over 7 bases. The V and J ends lost 4 bases and 3 bases, in that order; junction bases with no gene match: 13. CDR3 length: 16 amino acids. CDR1 SGHRS and CDR2 YFSETQ come from the germline V gene.